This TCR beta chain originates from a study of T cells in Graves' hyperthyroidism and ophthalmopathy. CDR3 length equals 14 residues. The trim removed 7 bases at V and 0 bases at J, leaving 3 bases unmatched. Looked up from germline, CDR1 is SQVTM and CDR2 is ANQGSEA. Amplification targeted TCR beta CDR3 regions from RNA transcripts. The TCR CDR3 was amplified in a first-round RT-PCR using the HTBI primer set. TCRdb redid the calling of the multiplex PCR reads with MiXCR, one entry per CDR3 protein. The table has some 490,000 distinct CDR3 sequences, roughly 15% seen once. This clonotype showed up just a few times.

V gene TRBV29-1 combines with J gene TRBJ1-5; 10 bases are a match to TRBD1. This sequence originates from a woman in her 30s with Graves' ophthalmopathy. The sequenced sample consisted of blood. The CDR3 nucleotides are TGCAGCGCCGGGACAGGGGATAGCAATCAGCCCCAGCATTTT. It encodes CSAGTGDSNQPQHF.